These T cell receptor beta chains were read from a single sample in a study of T-cell reconstitution after alpha-beta-depleted transplantation in children. TCRdb reprocessed the PCR reads via MiXCR and lists one record per CDR3 protein. The profile shows about 610,000 distinct CDR3 sequences, over 9.5% of them singletons. The source material was PBMCs from the stem cell graft donor, sampled from the stem cell graft. The receptors derive from a human donor who donated a stem cell graft to a child with acute myeloid leukemia. Both conserved end residues are part of each CDR3. The D gene is left open where the match is weak. Size tells how often a clone was seen (once, few, many) or the class of an expanded clone, and some rows leave it out.

J gene	V gene	clone size	D gene	CDR3 protein	CDR3 DNA
TRBJ2-2	TRBV6-1	NA	NA	CASRDGSPNTGELFF	TGTGCCAGCAGGGACGGGTCCCCGAACACCGGGGAGCTGTTTTTT
TRBJ2-7	TRBV7-8	NA	NA	CASSKLPGTYEQYF	TGTGCCAGCAGTAAACTTCCAGGAACCTACGAGCAGTACTTC
TRBJ2-3	TRBV2	few	TRBD2	CASGGLAEASSTDTQYF	TGTGCCAGCGGGGGACTAGCGGAGGCTTCTAGCACAGATACGCAGTATTTT
TRBJ2-1	TRBV18	many	NA	CASSPFGGSRSSNEQFF	TGTGCCAGCTCACCCTTCGGAGGCAGCAGATCTTCCAATGAGCAGTTCTTC
TRBJ2-7	TRBV20-1	many	NA	CSASSRVISDEQYF	TGCAGTGCCTCCTCTCGCGTAATATCCGACGAGCAGTACTTC
TRBJ2-3	TRBV7-2	many	TRBD2	CASSLALFLLAGGRSTDTQYF	TGTGCCAGCAGCTTAGCGCTGTTTTTACTAGCGGGAGGCCGTAGCACAGATACGCAGTATTTT
TRBJ2-1	TRBV2	few	NA	CASTMGSYNEQFF	TGTGCCAGCACAATGGGTTCCTACAATGAGCAGTTCTTC
TRBJ2-1	TRBV5-8	many	NA	CASSLVEVYNEQFF	TGTGCCAGCAGCTTGGTCGAGGTCTACAATGAGCAGTTCTTC
TRBJ2-3	TRBV11-2	many	TRBD2	CASSLDLSSGTDTQYF	TGTGCCAGCAGCTTAGATCTGTCTAGCGGTACAGATACGCAGTATTTT
TRBJ2-7	TRBV18	NA	NA	CASSLTGSPLEQYF	TGTGCCAGCTCACTCACCGGGTCCCCCTTGGAGCAGTACTTC
TRBJ1-1	TRBV12-5	few	TRBD1	CASGLTQGRAEAFF	TGTGCTAGTGGTTTGACACAGGGGAGAGCTGAAGCTTTCTTT
TRBJ2-7	TRBV15	few	NA	CATSRESGAGEQYF	TGTGCCACCAGCAGAGAGTCAGGGGCGGGGGAGCAGTACTTC
TRBJ1-2	TRBV6-1	NA	NA	CASSEPLHLGYGDYGYTF	TGTGCCAGCAGTGAGCCGTTACATTTAGGATACGGGGACTATGGCTACACCTTC
TRBJ2-7	TRBV10-3	NA	TRBD2	CAIKEAGGTSYEQYF	TGTGCCATCAAGGAGGCGGGAGGGACCTCCTACGAGCAGTACTTC
TRBJ2-7	TRBV27	NA	NA	CAPRAGTPYEQYF	TGTGCCCCGCGGGCGGGTACCCCCTACGAGCAGTACTTC
TRBJ2-1	TRBV6-2/TRBV6-3	NA	TRBD2	CASSYRALAGGPVSGREQFF	TGTGCCAGCAGTTACCGGGCCCTAGCGGGAGGGCCTGTAAGTGGGCGTGAGCAGTTCTTC
TRBJ1-3	TRBV27	many	NA	CASSSGGAGNTIYF	TGTGCCAGCTCCTCTGGGGGCGCCGGAAACACCATATATTTT
TRBJ2-1	TRBV7-3	many	NA	CASSLRGEYNEQFF	TGTGCCAGCAGCTTGAGGGGGGAGTACAATGAGCAGTTCTTC
TRBJ2-2	TRBV7-9	many	TRBD2	CASSLLAGAGELFF	TGTGCCAGCAGCTTACTAGCGGGAGCCGGGGAGCTGTTTTTT
TRBJ1-1	TRBV6-2/TRBV6-3	NA	TRBD1	CASSRQGAGAFF	TGTGCCAGCAGTCGGCAGGGGGCGGGAGCTTTCTTT
TRBJ2-7	TRBV28	NA	NA	CASNEGSVYEQYF	TGTGCCAGCAATGAGGGGTCTGTATACGAGCAGTACTTC
TRBJ1-1	TRBV2	few	NA	CASRIKTGSGAEAFF	TGTGCCAGCAGGATAAAAACAGGGTCTGGCGCTGAAGCTTTCTTT
TRBJ1-6	TRBV5-5	NA	TRBD1	CASSLAGTGANSPLHF	TGTGCCAGCAGCTTGGCCGGGACAGGGGCTAATTCACCCCTCCACTTT
TRBJ1-1	TRBV5-4	NA	NA	CASSLMGWTEAFF	TGTGCCAGCAGCTTAATGGGGTGGACTGAAGCTTTCTTT
TRBJ2-1	TRBV29-1	NA	NA	CSVGPMVPGGVSYNEQFF	TGCAGCGTTGGCCCGATGGTACCAGGCGGGGTTTCCTACAATGAGCAGTTCTTC
TRBJ2-1	TRBV7-9	few	NA	CASSLIANEQFF	TGTGCCAGCAGCTTAATAGCGAATGAGCAGTTCTTC
TRBJ2-7	TRBV12-3/TRBV12-4	many	NA	CASSFGSPYEQYF	TGTGCCAGCAGTTTTGGGTCCCCCTACGAGCAGTACTTC
TRBJ2-5	TRBV7-8	few	TRBD2	CASSLLAGVQETQYF	TGTGCCAGCAGCTTACTAGCGGGAGTCCAAGAGACCCAGTACTTC
TRBJ2-1	TRBV4-1	NA	TRBD2	CASSPSLAGGYNEQFF	TGCGCCAGCAGCCCCTCGTTAGCGGGAGGCTACAATGAGCAGTTCTTC
TRBJ2-7	TRBV7-9	few	NA	CASSLGNTYEQYF	TGTGCCAGCAGCTTGGGTAACACCTACGAGCAGTACTTC
TRBJ2-1	TRBV24-1	NA	NA	CATSGGSANNEQFF	TGTGCCACCAGTGGGGGTAGCGCGAACAATGAGCAGTTCTTC
TRBJ2-3	TRBV19	few	NA	CASSIETGPDTDTQYF	TGTGCCAGTAGTATTGAGACTGGTCCCGACACAGATACGCAGTATTTT
TRBJ2-1	TRBV29-1	NA	NA	CSAQRRALYNEQFF	TGCAGCGCCCAAAGGCGGGCCCTTTACAATGAGCAGTTCTTC
TRBJ2-1	TRBV28	few	NA	CASSLNPPSLARYNEQFF	TGTGCCAGCAGTTTAAACCCCCCTTCCCTAGCGCGCTACAATGAGCAGTTCTTC
TRBJ2-5	TRBV24-1	many	TRBD1	CATSDLTGGTKETQYF	TGTGCCACCAGTGATCTGACAGGGGGTACCAAAGAGACCCAGTACTTC
TRBJ1-2	TRBV10-3	NA	NA	CAISEGDGNYGYTF	TGTGCCATCAGTGAAGGGGACGGCAACTATGGCTACACCTTC
TRBJ2-1	TRBV6-5	NA	NA	CASSSGAVQFF	TGTGCCAGCAGTTCGGGGGCCGTGCAGTTCTTC
TRBJ2-1	TRBV20-1	NA	TRBD2	CSASSLTSGRDNEQFF	TGCAGTGCTAGTTCCCTCACTAGCGGGAGGGACAATGAGCAGTTCTTC
TRBJ2-1	TRBV18	NA	TRBD2	CASSRRAGESNEQFF	TGTGCCAGCTCCCGGCGAGCGGGAGAGAGCAATGAGCAGTTCTTC
TRBJ2-2	TRBV12-3/TRBV12-4	few	TRBD2	CASRIAGTNTGELFF	TGTGCCAGCAGAATAGCGGGAACCAACACCGGGGAGCTGTTTTTT
TRBJ1-5	TRBV12-3/TRBV12-4	NA	NA	CASSLVGRENQPQHF	TGTGCCAGCAGTTTAGTAGGCAGGGAAAATCAGCCCCAGCATTTT
TRBJ1-1	TRBV5-1	many	NA	CASSPPGAEMNTEAFF	TGCGCCAGCAGCCCCCCGGGGGCAGAGATGAACACTGAAGCTTTCTTT
TRBJ2-7	TRBV7-2	NA	NA	CASSSFWGEQYF	TGTGCCAGCAGCTCCTTCTGGGGCGAGCAGTACTTC
TRBJ2-1	TRBV7-3	few	TRBD1	CASSLRGGEGPEQFF	TGTGCCAGCAGCTTAAGAGGGGGCGAGGGTCCCGAGCAGTTCTTC
TRBJ2-6	TRBV7-7	few	TRBD1	CASSPRTGSAGANVLTF	TGTGCTAGCAGCCCCCGGACAGGGTCTGCTGGGGCCAACGTCCTGACTTTC
TRBJ2-7	TRBV27	few	NA	CASSLLSGTYEQYF	TGTGCCAGCAGTTTACTTAGCGGAACCTACGAGCAGTACTTC
TRBJ2-4	TRBV5-1	many	TRBD1	CASSLRDRIAKNIQYF	TGCGCCAGCAGCTTGAGGGACAGGATAGCCAAAAACATTCAGTACTTC
TRBJ2-7	TRBV20-1	NA	NA	CSARERQGNPLNYF	TGCAGTGCTAGAGAAAGGCAGGGGAACCCACTGAATTACTTC
TRBJ1-1	TRBV10-3	many	NA	CAISESAARRQYEAFF	TGTGCCATCAGTGAGTCGGCGGCCAGGCGACAGTATGAAGCTTTCTTT
TRBJ2-1	TRBV27	NA	TRBD2	CASSFGLAGGEQFF	TGTGCCAGCAGTTTCGGGCTAGCGGGAGGTGAGCAGTTCTTC
TRBJ1-3	TRBV5-1	NA	NA	CASSQAQGNTIYF	TGCGCCAGCTCTCAGGCGCAGGGGAACACCATATATTTT
TRBJ1-4	TRBV14	few	NA	CASSQDDRLNEKLFF	TGTGCCAGCAGCCAAGATGACAGGCTTAATGAAAAACTGTTTTTT
TRBJ2-1	TRBV29-1	many	NA	CSVSGTYNEQFF	TGCAGCGTTAGCGGCACCTACAATGAGCAGTTCTTC